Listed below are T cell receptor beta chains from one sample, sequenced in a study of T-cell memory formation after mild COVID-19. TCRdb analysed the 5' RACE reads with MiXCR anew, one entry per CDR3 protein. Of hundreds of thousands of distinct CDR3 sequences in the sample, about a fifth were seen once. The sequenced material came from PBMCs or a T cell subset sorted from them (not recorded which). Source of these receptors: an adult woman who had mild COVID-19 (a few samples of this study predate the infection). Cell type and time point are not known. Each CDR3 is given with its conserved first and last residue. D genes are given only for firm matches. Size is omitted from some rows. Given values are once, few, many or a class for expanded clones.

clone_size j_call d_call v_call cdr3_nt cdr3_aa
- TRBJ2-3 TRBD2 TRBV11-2 TGTGCCAGCAGACCGCGAGCGGGAGGCCGCCGCCCAGATACGCAGTATTTT CASRPRAGGRRPDTQYF
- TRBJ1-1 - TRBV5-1 TGCGCCAGCAGCTTGGGGCAGAGCCTGAACACTGAAGCTTTCTTT CASSLGQSLNTEAFF
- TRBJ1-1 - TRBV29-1 TGCAGCGTTGACGGGGGACTTCAAGCTTTCTTT CSVDGGLQAFF
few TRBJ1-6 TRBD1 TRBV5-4 TGTGCCAGCAGCTCACACCCCGGGACAGGGCAATCACCCCTCCACTTT CASSSHPGTGQSPLHF
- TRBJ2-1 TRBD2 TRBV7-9 TGTGCCAGCAGCTCTTTAGCGGGGGGGATATCTAATGAGCAGTTCTTC CASSSLAGGISNEQFF
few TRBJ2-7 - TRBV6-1 TGTGCCAGCCTCGGCAGGATCGGTGACGAGCAGTACTTC CASLGRIGDEQYF
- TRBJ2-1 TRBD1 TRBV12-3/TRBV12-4 TGTGCCAGCAGTTCCAGCCAGACAGGGGGTTGGAAGTTCTTC CASSSSQTGGWKFF
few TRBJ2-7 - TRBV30 TGTGCCTGGAGTGTCGATGAGGACAGAGCCTACGAGCAGTACTTC CAWSVDEDRAYEQYF
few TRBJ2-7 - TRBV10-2 TGCGCCAGCAGACATGGGACGGGCGAGCAGTACTTC CASRHGTGEQYF
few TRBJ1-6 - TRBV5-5 TGTGCCAGCAGCTTAGCCGACAGTTCACCCCTCCACTTT CASSLADSSPLHF
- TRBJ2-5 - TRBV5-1 TGCGCCAGCAGCTTTCAAGGGGTCCAAGAGACCCAGTACTTC CASSFQGVQETQYF
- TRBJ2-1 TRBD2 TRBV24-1 TGTGCCACCAGTACTAGCGGGACGGGCAATGAGCAGTTCTTC CATSTSGTGNEQFF
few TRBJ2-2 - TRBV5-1 TGCGCCAGCAGCGCAGACAGAGACGGGGAGCTGTTTTTT CASSADRDGELFF
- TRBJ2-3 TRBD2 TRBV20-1 TGCAGTGCCCGAGGGACTAGCGGGAGAATTACGCAGTATTTT CSARGTSGRITQYF
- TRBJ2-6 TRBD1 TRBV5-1 TGCGCCAGCAGCTTGGCCACGACAGGGTCTGGGGCCAACGTCCTGACTTTC CASSLATTGSGANVLTF
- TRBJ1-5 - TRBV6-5 TGTGCCAGCAGTTACTCAGACCAGGGAAATCAGCCCCAGCATTTT CASSYSDQGNQPQHF
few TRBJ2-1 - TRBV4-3 TGCGCCAGCAGCCACCTTCGGACCGCACCTTTGTACAATGAGCAGTTCTTC CASSHLRTAPLYNEQFF
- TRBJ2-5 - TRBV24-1 TGTGCCACCAGTGATTCGCGGGAGACCCAGTACTTC CATSDSRETQYF
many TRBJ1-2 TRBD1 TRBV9 TGTGCCAGCAGCGGAGGACAGGGAGTCAGCTACACCTTC CASSGGQGVSYTF
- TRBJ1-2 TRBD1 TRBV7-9 TGTGCCAGCAGCTATATCGGACAGGGGGCTGTGGACTATGGCTACACCTTC CASSYIGQGAVDYGYTF
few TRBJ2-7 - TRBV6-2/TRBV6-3 TGTGCCAGCAGGCGGGAAGTGACCGAGCAGTACTTC CASRREVTEQYF